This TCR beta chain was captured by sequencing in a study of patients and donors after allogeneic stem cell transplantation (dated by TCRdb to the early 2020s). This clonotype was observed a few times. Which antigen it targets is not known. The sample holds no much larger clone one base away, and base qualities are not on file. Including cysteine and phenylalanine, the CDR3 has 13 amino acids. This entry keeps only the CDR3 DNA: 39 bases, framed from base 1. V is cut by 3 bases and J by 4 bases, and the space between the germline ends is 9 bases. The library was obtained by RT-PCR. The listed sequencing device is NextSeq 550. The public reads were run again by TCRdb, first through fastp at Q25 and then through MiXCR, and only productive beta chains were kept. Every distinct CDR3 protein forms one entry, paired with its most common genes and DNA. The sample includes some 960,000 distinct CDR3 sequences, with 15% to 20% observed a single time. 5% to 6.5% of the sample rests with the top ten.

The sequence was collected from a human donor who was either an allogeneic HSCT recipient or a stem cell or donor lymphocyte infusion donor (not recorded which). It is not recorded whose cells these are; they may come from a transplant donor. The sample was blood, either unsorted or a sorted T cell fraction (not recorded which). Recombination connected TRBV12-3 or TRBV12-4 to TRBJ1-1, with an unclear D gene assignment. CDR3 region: CASSLVGFTEAFF. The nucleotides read TGTGCCAGCAGTTTGGTAGGGTTCACTGAAGCTTTCTTT.